Below, one T cell receptor (beta chain) is given with its context. Its antigen is unknown. Deletions cut 1 base from V and 3 bases from J, with 18 bases between. Germline V lookup: CDR1 MNHEY, CDR2 SMNVEV (reference sequence). The CDR3 extends over 17 amino acids. Profiling relied on immunoSEQ multiplex PCR, and the TCRdb table lists in-frame clones only, not all of them. Of tens of thousands of clones listed, 65% to 90% were seen once; the top ten hold 0.7%. These data come from a study of OX40 agonist ivuxolimab in advanced cancers. Overall study results and limits: No determination was made of the antigen specificity of the expanded peripheral T cells. CD8+ T cells were the subset that, on average, had more expanded clones than CD4+.

This receptor was taken from an adult with an advanced solid tumor such as melanoma, head and neck, liver or kidney cancer. This sequence joins TRBV27 and TRBJ2-5; D could derive from TRBD1 or TRBD2 (7 bases each). Sequenced material: CD4+ or CD8+ T cells sorted from blood, taken in a trial of the OX40 agonist ivuxolimab. In DNA, the CDR3 is TGTGCCAGCAGTTTATTGAGGGGAGGGGGCAGGAAAGAGACCCAGTACTTC. The encoded protein is CASSLLRGGGRKETQYF.